This paragraph reports one T cell receptor (beta chain). The immunoSEQ assay was v3.0, run at survey level. Here immunoSEQ multiplex PCR was the method, and the copy in TCRdb shows in-frame clones only, minus some. This sample has about 35,000 clones; roughly four fifths occur once, and the top ten carry less than 15%. The CDR3 is made up of 13 amino acids. The germline V gene encodes CDR1 LNHDA and CDR2 SQIVND (reference sequence). Trimming cost V 6 bases and J 6 bases, with 11 bases left between them. These data are taken from a study of long-term antiretroviral therapy in people with HIV. This receptor was taken from a man between 18 and 29 years old with HIV. Material: unsorted PBMCs, obtained 0.3 years after starting antiretroviral therapy. The chain has TRBV19 and TRBJ2-2, with D unclear. CDR3 residues: CASSTAWAGELFF. The CDR3 bases are TGTGCCAGTAGCACAGCATGGGCCGGGGAGCTGTTTTTT.